This T cell receptor beta chain was sequenced in a study of T cell changes during pregnancy in multiple sclerosis (dated by TCRdb to about 2019). Regarding the complete study: The study looked at changes in the T cell repertoire across pregnancy in women with multiple sclerosis.

Library creation used the immunoSEQ multiplex PCR assay. TCRdb mirrors the immuneACCESS table, restricted to in-frame sequences. Some clones are absent from its copies; in checked studies, under half trace to an unresolved V gene, and the reason for the others is unknown. A total of about 21,000 clones appear in this sample, 80% to 90% of them only once. The ten largest clones add up to about 7.5% of the sample. As concerns this clone: The antigen this receptor binds is unknown. No clone much larger than this one lies a single base away; base qualities are absent.

The germline V gene encodes CDR1 MDHEN and CDR2 SYDVKM. The junction carries 20 bases between V and J, which are trimmed by 5 bases and 4 bases respectively. The CDR3 covers 16 residues, taking in both the cysteine and the phenylalanine. The sequence is cut down to CDR3 DNA, 48 bases in frame from base 1. This sequence uses TRBV28 and TRBJ1-1, and TRBD1 may be the D gene, going by 6 matching bases. The clonotype comes from a female donor in good health, enrolled as a control in a pregnancy study. The sequencing used CD8+ T cells from peripheral blood mononuclear cells, collected in the second trimester of pregnancy. The CDR3: CASSPREHPGATEAFF. At the DNA level, the sequence is TGTGCCAGCAGTCCGCGGGAGCACCCGGGGGCCACTGAAGCTTTCTTT.